Following are 23 T cell receptor beta chains from one sample sequenced in a study of blood T cell repertoires in COVID-19 (TCRdb year 2020). Library prep was done by the immunoSEQ multiplex PCR assay. This is the immuneACCESS table as TCRdb keeps it, with only in-frame sequences that have V and J called. A part of the clones is gone; compared with another copy, unresolved V genes explain less than half, and the rest is unexplained. For this sample the table gives approximately 190,000 clones, of which around four fifths were detected only once. Around 6.1% of the sample lies in the top ten. Specimen: peripheral blood. The receptor source for this set is a woman aged 35 to 49 with acute or convalescent COVID-19.

The chain employs TRBV18 and TRBJ2-7, with D perhaps matching TRBD1 (5 bases). Germline V gene data show CDR1 as KGHSH and CDR2 as LQKENI. CDR3 length: 12 residues. The V end was cut by 4 bases, the J end by 6 bases, with 10 bases between. CDR3 residues: CASSQTGPEQYF. The CDR3 DNA reads TGTGCCAGCTCACAAACAGGTCCCGAGCAGTACTTC.

This clone was detected only a few times. The chain employs TRBV5-1 and TRBJ2-7, with 10 positions matching TRBD2. The CDR3 has 15 residues. V lost 0 bases, J lost 1 base, and 1 base stayed unmatched. In germline, CDR1 is SGHRS, CDR2 YFSETQ. The CDR3 is CASSLVLAGSYEQYF. The CDR3 DNA reads TGCGCCAGCAGCTTGGTACTAGCGGGATCCTACGAGCAGTACTTC.

The CDR3 loop reads CASSSGGTEAFF. The CDR3 DNA follows: TGCGCCAGCAGCTCAGGGGGCACTGAAGCTTTCTTT. The chain is built from TRBV5-1 and TRBJ1-1; TRBD1 aligns across 7 bases. Germline CDR1 reads SGHRS; CDR2 reads YFSETQ. V lost 3 bases and J lost 4; bases outside the gene matches: 0. CDR3 size: 12 residues.

This clone was counted between two and nine times. The V call is TRBV6-5, the J call TRBJ1-2, with TRBD1 matching over 7 bases. Germline values: CDR1 MNHEY, CDR2 SVGAGI. The V segment lost 3 bases and the J segment 7 bases; nucleotides outside the gene matches: 14. The CDR3 contains 16 residues. This CDR3 is CASSYQGGGGMVGYTF. The CDR3 DNA follows: TGTGCCAGCAGTTATCAAGGTGGAGGGGGCATGGTTGGCTACACCTTC.

The rearrangement links TRBV18 to TRBJ1-2, with 9 bases fitting TRBD1. The CDR3 sequence is 19 residues long. CDR1 is KGHSH, CDR2 LQKENI, per germline. J was trimmed by 3 bases and V by 0 bases; bases with no gene match: 14. This chain's CDR3 is CASSPPSTGGAVLDYGYTF. The CDR3 DNA reads as TGTGCCAGCTCACCACCGTCCACAGGGGGCGCGGTTTTAGACTATGGCTACACCTTC.

The J gene is TRBJ2-5, the V gene TRBV7-2, with TRBD2 identical over 8 bases. Trimming cost V 2 bases and J 1 base; bases outside gene matches: 6. From germline, CDR1 is SGHTA and CDR2 FQGNSA. This CDR3 is 16 amino acids long. CDR3 amino acids: CASSLRAGGLQETQYF. The CDR3 bases are TGTGCCAGCAGCTTAAGGGCGGGGGGCCTCCAAGAGACCCAGTACTTC.

The rearrangement joins TRBV29-1 to TRBJ1-3; D is uncertain. The V and J ends lost 7 bases and 0 bases respectively, with 13 bases between them. The germline V gene has CDR1 SQVTM and CDR2 ANQGSEA. The CDR3 is 14 residues long. CDR3 region: CSGLGCYSGNTIYF. The DNA of the CDR3 is TGCAGCGGCCTCGGGTGCTACTCTGGAAACACCATATATTTT.

This chain connects TRBV5-4 to TRBJ2-1; TRBD2 matches at 14 bases. CDR1 SGHNT and CDR2 YYREEE come from the germline V gene (reference sequence). After removal of 4 bases from V and 8 bases from J, the junction contained 5 bases not matched to a gene. CDR3 size: 15 residues. The CDR3 DNA reads as TGTGCCAGCAGCCTGGGACTAGCGGGAGTAGATGAGCAGTTCTTC. It specifies CASSLGLAGVDEQFF. The full variable domain, completed using reference TRBV5-4 and TRBJ2-1, is ETGVTQSPTHLIKTRGQQVTLRCSSQSGHNTVSWYQQALGQGPQFIFQYYREEENGRGNFPPRFSGLQFPNYSSELNVNALELDDSALYLCASSLGLAGVDEQFFGPGTRLTVL.

This chain links TRBV5-5 with TRBJ2-1; 15 nucleotides match TRBD2. CDR1 is SGHKS and CDR2 is YYEKEE in the germline V gene (reference sequence). The CDR3 is made up of 16 amino acids. The junction had 5 bases not matched to a gene; V was cut back by 2 bases and J by 8 bases. As DNA, the CDR3 is TGTGCCAGCAGCTTAGGACTAGCGGGGGGGCAGGATGAGCAGTTCTTC. This translates into CASSLGLAGGQDEQFF. Based on the CDR3 plus reference TRBV5-5 and TRBJ2-1, the full variable domain is DAGVTQSPTHLIKTRGQQVTLRCSPISGHKSVSWYQQVLGQGPQFIFQYYEKEERGRGNFPDRFSARQFPNYSSELNVNALLLGDSALYLCASSLGLAGGQDEQFFGPGTRLTVL.

CDR3 nucleotide sequence: TGTGCCAGCAGTTCCCAGGGGTTTTATGAAAAACTGTTTTTT. Its protein product is CASSSQGFYEKLFF. The chain links TRBV27 to TRBJ1-4, with D perhaps TRBD1 (6 bases). The CDR3 extends over 14 amino acids. CDR1 is MNHEY, CDR2 SMNVEV, per germline (reference sequence). Trimming cost V 4 bases and J 6 bases, with 12 bases left between them. The complete variable domain, with remaining parts taken from reference TRBV27 and TRBJ1-4, reads EAQVTQNPRYLITVTGKKLTVTCSQNMNHEYMSWYRQDPGLGLRQIYYSMNVEVTDKGDVPEGYKVSRKEKRNFPLILESPSPNQTSLYFCASSSQGFYEKLFFGSGTQLSVL.

The chain combines TRBV28 with TRBJ2-6; 10 bases map to TRBD1. The CDR3 is 22 residues long. Trimming removed 5 bases from V and 0 bases from J; junction bases left unmatched: 19. Germline CDR1 reads MDHEN; CDR2 reads SYDVKM. The CDR3 sequence: CASSHWGLGDRGRNSGANVLTF. The CDR3 DNA follows: TGTGCCAGCAGTCACTGGGGACTAGGGGACAGGGGACGAAACTCTGGGGCCAACGTCCTGACTTTC. Variable domain in full (rest from reference TRBV28 and TRBJ2-6): DVKVTQSSRYLVKRTGEKVFLECVQDMDHENMFWYRQDPGLGLRLIYFSYDVKMKEKGDIPEGYSVSREKKERFSLILESASTNQTSMYLCASSHWGLGDRGRNSGANVLTFGAGSRLTVL.

This sequence joins TRBV11-2 and TRBJ2-4; 11 nucleotides match TRBD1. Germline CDR1 and CDR2: SGHAT and FQNNGV. Trimming cost V 5 bases and J 6 bases; bases outside gene matches: 9. This CDR3 spans 16 amino acids. CDR3 protein: CASSRGTGGKLNIQYF. CDR3 in DNA: TGTGCCAGCAGCCGCGGGACAGGGGGAAAACTAAACATTCAGTACTTC.

The chain combines TRBV5-4 with TRBJ1-1, with 10 bases fitting TRBD1. V shed 3 bases, J shed 5 bases, and the junction held 7 bases outside the gene matches. The CDR3 sequence is 15 residues long. The germline V gene has CDR1 SGHNT and CDR2 YYREEE (reference sequence). The CDR3, as DNA: TGTGCCAGCAGCTCCCGGACAGGGGGTCGGACTGAAGCTTTCTTT. Protein sequence: CASSSRTGGRTEAFF.

The rearrangement links TRBV4-2 to TRBJ2-7; TRBD1 might be the D (7 bases). Germline V gene lookup returns CDR1 LGHNA and CDR2 YNFKEQ. The length of the CDR3 is 16 residues. V was trimmed by 0 bases and J by 2 bases, leaving 14 bases between them. The CDR3 here is CASSQEWAGGTYEQYF. Here the CDR3 DNA reads TGTGCCAGCAGCCAAGAGTGGGCAGGGGGGACCTACGAGCAGTACTTC.

The chain combines TRBV6-6 with TRBJ1-3; 7 positions agree with TRBD1. The CDR3 runs 15 residues. J gave up 2 bases and V 5 bases, and 6 bases lay outside the gene matches. The germline gives CDR1 MNHNY, CDR2 SVGAGI (reference sequence). CDR3 DNA sequence: TGTGCCAGCAGTCCTTCGACAGGGACTGGAAACACCATATATTTT. Protein: CASSPSTGTGNTIYF.

The rearrangement links TRBV7-6 to TRBJ2-3; D might be TRBD2 (5 bases). V lost 1 base and J lost 6, with 23 bases in between. This CDR3 has 18 amino acids. Germline lookup yields CDR1 SGHVS and CDR2 FNYEAQ. The CDR3 loop is CASSLVGGPHSSSDTQYF. CDR3 bases: TGTGCCAGCAGCTTAGTCGGAGGCCCACACAGTAGTTCGGATACGCAGTATTTT.

This clone was counted at least ten times. The chain combines TRBV6-1 with TRBJ1-2; D gene ambiguous. The CDR3 extends over 13 amino acids. Germline V gene lookup returns CDR1 MNHNS and CDR2 SASEGT. Trimming took off 3 bases at V and 5 bases at J, with 10 bases between the two ends. Here the CDR3 reads CASSDGEVYGYTF. In DNA, the CDR3 is TGTGCCAGCAGTGATGGGGAGGTTTATGGCTACACCTTC.

The gene calls are TRBV28 and TRBJ2-1; D not certain. Per the germline V gene, CDR1 is MDHEN and CDR2 is SYDVKM. The V end was cut by 4 bases, the J end by 2 bases, with 15 bases between. CDR3 length: 16 amino acids. CDR3 nucleotides: TGTGCCAGCAGTTCCCACCCCTTGGCCCCCTACAATGAGCAGTTCTTC. Translation: CASSSHPLAPYNEQFF.

This chain uses TRBV5-1 with TRBJ1-5, with D possibly being TRBD1 (5 bases). The CDR3 consists of 15 residues. The germline V gene has CDR1 SGHRS and CDR2 YFSETQ. V dropped 4 bases and J dropped 4 bases, with 15 bases sitting between them. The CDR3 nucleotides are TGCGCCAGCAGCCCAGAAGCGGGGGGTAATCAGCCCCAGCATTTT. Protein product: CASSPEAGGNQPQHF.

The genes are TRBV5-1 and TRBJ1-1; no clear D gene. The CDR3 covers 14 residues. The ends were cut back, 4 bases at V and 1 base at J, with 11 bases in the middle. CDR1 SGHRS and CDR2 YFSETQ come from the germline V gene. The CDR3, as DNA: TGCGCCAGCAGCAGTCCCGGAGAGAACACTGAAGCTTTCTTT. Translation gives CASSSPGENTEAFF.

The chain combines TRBV7-2 with TRBJ1-4, with a tentative D call TRBD1 (6 bases). CDR1 is SGHTA, CDR2 FQGNSA, per germline. The ends were cut back, 5 bases at V and 7 bases at J, with 11 bases in the middle. The CDR3 contains 13 residues. CDR3 residues: CASSTRTAEKLFF. The DNA for the CDR3 is TGTGCCAGCAGCACCAGGACAGCTGAAAAACTGTTTTTT. Drawing the rest from reference TRBV7-2 and TRBJ1-4, the complete variable domain is GAGVSQSPSNKVTEKGKDVELRCDPISGHTALYWYRQSLGQGLEFLIYFQGNSAPDKSGLPSDRFSAERTGGSVSTLTIQRTQQEDSAVYLCASSTRTAEKLFFGSGTQLSVL.

The V gene is TRBV18, the J gene TRBJ1-2; D might be TRBD1 (5 bases). The CDR3 consists of 13 residues. The germline V gene encodes CDR1 KGHSH and CDR2 LQKENI. The germline V and J ends were trimmed by 6 bases and 5 bases, with 13 bases remaining between them. The CDR3 reads CASSVGGTYGYTF. The CDR3 DNA follows: TGTGCCAGCTCGGTAGGCGGGACGTATGGCTACACCTTC.

The chain recombines TRBV4-1 with TRBJ1-2; D not resolved. The CDR3 is made up of 15 amino acids. The germline V gene encodes CDR1 MGHRA and CDR2 YSYEKL. Trimming took off 0 bases at V and 8 bases at J, with 16 bases between the two ends. CDR3 in amino acids: CASSQETVGLWGYTF. DNA of the CDR3: TGCGCCAGCAGCCAAGAAACAGTGGGCCTATGGGGCTACACCTTC.